The clone carrying this TCR beta chain was found once. This entry belongs to a study of blood T cell repertoires in COVID-19. The repertoire was sequenced with immunoSEQ multiplex PCR; TCRdb's copy has only in-frame clones and lacks some. Among fewer than 250,000 clones listed, roughly 80% were seen once. V was shortened by 8 bases and J by 1 base, with 6 bases between the two germline ends. This CDR3 spans 12 amino acids. Germline-derived CDR1 and CDR2 are MDHEN and SYDVKM. Material: peripheral blood. The V gene is TRBV28, the J gene TRBJ1-5; D call uncertain. The receptor comes from a man aged 60-69 years with acute or convalescent COVID-19. CDR3 nucleotides: TGTGCCAGCGACATCAGCAATCAGCCCCAGCATTTT. Protein sequence: CASDISNQPQHF.